Detailed here is one T cell receptor beta chain. TCRdb's table, derived via immunoSEQ multiplex PCR, lists solely in-frame clones and lacks some. The table lists over 110,000 clones, around 88% of them singletons. The data belong to a study of blood T cell repertoires in COVID-19. Trimming left V 6 bases short and J 1 base short, with 18 bases between. The CDR3 sequence is 17 residues long. In germline, CDR1 is SEHNR, CDR2 FQNEAQ (reference sequence). The chain employs TRBV7-9 and TRBJ2-2; TRBD1 might be the D (6 bases). The sequence derives from a human donor in a cohort sampled during active COVID-19. The sample was peripheral blood. CDR3 amino acids: CASRAYTGRGNTGELFF. In nucleotides, the CDR3 is TGTGCCAGCAGAGCCTATACTGGCAGGGGGAACACCGGGGAGCTGTTTTTT. The full variable domain, with the rest looked up from reference TRBV7-9 and TRBJ2-2, is DTGVSQNPRHKITKRGQNVTFRCDPISEHNRLYWYRQTLGQGPEFLTYFQNEAQLEKSRLLSDRFSAERPKGSFSTLEIQRTEQGDSAMYLCASRAYTGRGNTGELFFGEGSRLTVL.